Listed below are T cell receptor beta chains from one sample, sequenced in a study of OX40 agonist ivuxolimab in advanced cancers. TCRdb keeps only in-frame clones here, not all; method: immunoSEQ multiplex PCR. The data hold approximately 58,000 clones, with around 86% observed a single time. Here the sequenced sample was CD4+ or CD8+ T cells sorted from blood, taken in a trial of the OX40 agonist ivuxolimab. These receptors were taken from an adult with an advanced solid tumor such as melanoma, head and neck, liver or kidney cancer. Each CDR3 is given with its conserved first and last residue. The order of the fields is V gene, J gene, CDR3 protein.

v_gene: TRBV2
j_gene: TRBJ1-4
CDR3aa: CASSDSDSKLFF

v_gene: TRBV7-9
j_gene: TRBJ2-7
CDR3aa: CASRPGTGNQQYF

v_gene: TRBV7-2
j_gene: TRBJ2-5
CDR3aa: CASSDSGWRETQYF

v_gene: TRBV16
j_gene: TRBJ1-2
CDR3aa: CASSQSPLRGYTF

v_gene: TRBV19
j_gene: TRBJ2-2
CDR3aa: CASSTGWDTGELFF

v_gene: TRBV5-1
j_gene: TRBJ2-6
CDR3aa: CASSLFAGANVLTF

v_gene: TRBV4-2
j_gene: TRBJ2-5
CDR3aa: CASSQEGAVQETQYF

v_gene: TRBV5-5
j_gene: TRBJ2-7
CDR3aa: CASSLGTVSYEQYF

v_gene: TRBV7-3
j_gene: TRBJ2-2
CDR3aa: CASSSQGGTGELFF

v_gene: TRBV19
j_gene: TRBJ2-2
CDR3aa: CASKAGVNTGELFF

v_gene: TRBV18
j_gene: TRBJ1-3
CDR3aa: CASSPKGFPGNTIYF

v_gene: TRBV11-2
j_gene: TRBJ1-3
CDR3aa: CASSPQGAGNTIYF

v_gene: TRBV7-2
j_gene: TRBJ1-2
CDR3aa: CASSLTGVDYGYTF